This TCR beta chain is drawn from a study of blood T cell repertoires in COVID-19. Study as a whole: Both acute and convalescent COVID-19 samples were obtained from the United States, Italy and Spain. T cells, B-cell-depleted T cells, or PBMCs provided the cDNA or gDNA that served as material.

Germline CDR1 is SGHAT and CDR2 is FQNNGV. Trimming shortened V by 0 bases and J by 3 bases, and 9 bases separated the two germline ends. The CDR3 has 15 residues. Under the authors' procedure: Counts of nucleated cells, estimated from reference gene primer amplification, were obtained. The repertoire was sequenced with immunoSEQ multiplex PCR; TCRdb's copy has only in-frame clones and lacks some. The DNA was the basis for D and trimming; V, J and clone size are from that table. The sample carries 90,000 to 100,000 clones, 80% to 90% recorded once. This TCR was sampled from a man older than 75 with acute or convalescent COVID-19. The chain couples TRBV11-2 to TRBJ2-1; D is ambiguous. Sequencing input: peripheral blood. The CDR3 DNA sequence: TGTGCCAGCAGCTTAGACCGTAGTAACTACAATGAGCAGTTCTTC. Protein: CASSLDRSNYNEQFF.